This TCR beta chain was sequenced for a study of T cells in Graves' hyperthyroidism and ophthalmopathy. Whole-study findings and limits: Onset of ophthalmopathy came a median roughly 6.4 months after the model predicted it.

Patients aged 18 to 65 had newly diagnosed hyperthyroidism of under 2 months' duration. PBMCs were obtained from 7.5 to 10 ml fresh peripheral blood. The CDR3 regions of TCR beta were amplified from RNA transcripts. Carried out on the TCR CDR3, a first-round RT-PCR used the HTBI primer set. Each CDR3 protein gets one entry after TCRdb re-called the multiplex PCR reads with MiXCR. The table includes 550,000 to 850,000 distinct CDR3 sequences, around 19% detected once. CDR1 and CDR2 (germline): SGHRS, YFSETQ. This CDR3 contains 17 residues. Germline trimming cut 5 bases from V and 1 base from J; bases unmatched to any gene: 10. This clonotype was observed a handful of times. Its target is not known.

This receptor was obtained from a woman aged 50 to 60 with Graves' hyperthyroidism that later progressed to Graves' ophthalmopathy. The chain is built from TRBV5-1 and TRBJ2-3; 10 nucleotides line up with TRBD1. Sequenced input: blood. CDR3 in amino acids: CASSSLGGTGGTDTQYF. The CDR3 nucleotides read TGCGCCAGCAGTTCCCTCGGCGGGACAGGGGGCACAGATACGCAGTATTTT.